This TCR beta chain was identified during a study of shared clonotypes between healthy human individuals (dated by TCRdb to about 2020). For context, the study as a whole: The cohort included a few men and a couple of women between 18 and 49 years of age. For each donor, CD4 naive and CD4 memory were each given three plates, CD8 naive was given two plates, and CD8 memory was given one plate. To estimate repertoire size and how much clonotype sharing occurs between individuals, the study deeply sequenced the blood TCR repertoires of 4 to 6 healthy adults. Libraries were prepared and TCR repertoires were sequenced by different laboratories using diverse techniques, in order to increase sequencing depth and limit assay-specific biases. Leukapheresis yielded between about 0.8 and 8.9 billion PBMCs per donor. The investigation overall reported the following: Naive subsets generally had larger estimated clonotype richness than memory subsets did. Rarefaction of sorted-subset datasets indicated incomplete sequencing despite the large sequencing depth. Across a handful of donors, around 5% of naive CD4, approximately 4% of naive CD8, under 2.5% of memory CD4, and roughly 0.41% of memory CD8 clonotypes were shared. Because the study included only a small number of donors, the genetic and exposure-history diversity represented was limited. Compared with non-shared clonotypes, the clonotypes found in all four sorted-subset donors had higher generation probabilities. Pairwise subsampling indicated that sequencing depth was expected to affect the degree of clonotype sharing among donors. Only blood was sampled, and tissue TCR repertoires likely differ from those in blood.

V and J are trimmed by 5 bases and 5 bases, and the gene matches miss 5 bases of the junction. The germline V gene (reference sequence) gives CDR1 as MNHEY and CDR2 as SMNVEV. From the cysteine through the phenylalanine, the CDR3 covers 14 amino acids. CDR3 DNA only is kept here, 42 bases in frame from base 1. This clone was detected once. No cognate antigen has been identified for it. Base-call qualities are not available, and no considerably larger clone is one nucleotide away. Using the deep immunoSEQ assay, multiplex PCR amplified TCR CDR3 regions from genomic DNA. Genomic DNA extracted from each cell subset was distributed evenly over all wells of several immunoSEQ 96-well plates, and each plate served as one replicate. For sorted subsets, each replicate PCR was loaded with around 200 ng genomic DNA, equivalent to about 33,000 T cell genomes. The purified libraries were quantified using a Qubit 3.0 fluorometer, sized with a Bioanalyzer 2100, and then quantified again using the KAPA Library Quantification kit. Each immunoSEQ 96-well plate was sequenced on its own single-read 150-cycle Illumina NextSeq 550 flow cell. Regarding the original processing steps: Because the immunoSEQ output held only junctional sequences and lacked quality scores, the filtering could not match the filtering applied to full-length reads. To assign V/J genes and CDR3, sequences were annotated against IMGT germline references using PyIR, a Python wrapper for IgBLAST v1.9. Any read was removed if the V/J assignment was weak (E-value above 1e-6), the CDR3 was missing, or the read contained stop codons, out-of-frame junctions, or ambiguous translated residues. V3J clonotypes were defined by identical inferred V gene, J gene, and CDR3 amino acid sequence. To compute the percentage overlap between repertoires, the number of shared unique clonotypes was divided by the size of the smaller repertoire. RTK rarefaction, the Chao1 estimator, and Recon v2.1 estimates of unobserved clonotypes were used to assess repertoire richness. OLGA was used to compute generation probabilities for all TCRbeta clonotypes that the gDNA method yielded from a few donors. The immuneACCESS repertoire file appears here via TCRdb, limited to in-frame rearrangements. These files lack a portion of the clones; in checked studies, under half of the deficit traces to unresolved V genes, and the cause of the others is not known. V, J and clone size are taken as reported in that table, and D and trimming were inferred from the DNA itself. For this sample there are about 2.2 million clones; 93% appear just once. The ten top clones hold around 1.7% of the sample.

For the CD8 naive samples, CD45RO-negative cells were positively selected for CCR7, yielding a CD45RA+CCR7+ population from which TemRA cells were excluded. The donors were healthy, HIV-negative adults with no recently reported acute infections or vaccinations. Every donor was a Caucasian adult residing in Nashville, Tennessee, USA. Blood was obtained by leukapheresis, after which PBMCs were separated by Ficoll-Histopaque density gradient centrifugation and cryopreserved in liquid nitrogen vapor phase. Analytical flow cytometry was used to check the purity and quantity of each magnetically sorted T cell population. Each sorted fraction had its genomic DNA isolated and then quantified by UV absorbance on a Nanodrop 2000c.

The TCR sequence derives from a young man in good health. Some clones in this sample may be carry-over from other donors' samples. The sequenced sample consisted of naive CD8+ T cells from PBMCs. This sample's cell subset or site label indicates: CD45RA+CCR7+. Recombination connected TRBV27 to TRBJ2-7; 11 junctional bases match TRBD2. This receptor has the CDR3 CASSIAGGVHEQYF. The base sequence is TGTGCCAGCAGTATAGCGGGAGGGGTCCACGAGCAGTACTTC.